This passage covers 3 T cell receptor beta chains from one sample sequenced in a study of blood T cell repertoires in COVID-19. Profiling relied on immunoSEQ multiplex PCR, and the TCRdb table lists in-frame clones only, not all of them. In the table there are 200,000 to 250,000 clones, 70% to 90% of which are singletons. Sequenced input: peripheral blood. The receptors shown here come from a human donor in a cohort sampled during active COVID-19.

The rearrangement uses TRBV27 and TRBJ2-7; 9 nucleotides line up with TRBD1. The germline V gene encodes CDR1 MNHEY and CDR2 SMNVEV (reference sequence). V lost 4 bases to trimming and J lost 2 bases; unmatched junction nucleotides: 6. This CDR3 region has 15 residues. The CDR3 here is CASSSTGTGTYEQYF. In DNA, the CDR3 is TGTGCCAGCAGTTCCACCGGGACAGGGACCTACGAGCAGTACTTC.

The chain carries TRBV11-2 and TRBJ2-7, with 9 bases fitting TRBD1. The CDR3 runs 15 residues. Germline assignment: CDR1 SGHAT and CDR2 FQNNGV. V lost 1 base, J lost 1 base, and 2 bases stayed unmatched. CDR3 in amino acids: CASSLAGQGSYEQYF. The CDR3, as DNA: TGTGCCAGCAGCTTAGCCGGACAGGGGTCCTACGAGCAGTACTTC.

This clone was seen more than once but under ten times. The rearrangement links TRBV9 to TRBJ1-1, with a possible D match to TRBD1 (5 bases). This CDR3 contains 14 residues. V was shortened by 5 bases and J by 0 bases, with 11 bases between the two germline ends. The germline V gene has CDR1 SGDLS and CDR2 YYNGEE. DNA for the CDR3: TGTGCCAGCAGTACGGGGGTTTTGAACACTGAAGCTTTCTTT. Translating gives CASSTGVLNTEAFF.